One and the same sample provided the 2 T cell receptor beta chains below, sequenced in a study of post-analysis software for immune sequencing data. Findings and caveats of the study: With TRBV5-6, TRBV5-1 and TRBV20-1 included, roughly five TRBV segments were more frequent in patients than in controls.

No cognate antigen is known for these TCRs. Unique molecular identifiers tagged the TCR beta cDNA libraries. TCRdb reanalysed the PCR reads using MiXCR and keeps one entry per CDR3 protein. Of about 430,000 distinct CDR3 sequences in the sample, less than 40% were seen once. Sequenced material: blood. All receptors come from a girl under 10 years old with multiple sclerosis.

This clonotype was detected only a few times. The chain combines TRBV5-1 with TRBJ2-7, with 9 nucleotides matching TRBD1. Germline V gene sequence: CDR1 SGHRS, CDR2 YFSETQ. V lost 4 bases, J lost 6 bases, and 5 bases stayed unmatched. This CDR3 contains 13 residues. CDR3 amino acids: CASSKDRGIEQYF. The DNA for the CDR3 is TGCGCCAGCAGCAAGGACAGGGGCATCGAGCAGTACTTC.

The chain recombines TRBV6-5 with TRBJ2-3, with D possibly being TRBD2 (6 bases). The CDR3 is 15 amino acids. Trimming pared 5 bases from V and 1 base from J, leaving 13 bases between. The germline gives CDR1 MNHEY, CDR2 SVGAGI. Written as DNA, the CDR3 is TGTGCCAGCAGTGCCACTAGCCGTGGCACAGATACGCAGTATTTT. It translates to CASSATSRGTDTQYF.